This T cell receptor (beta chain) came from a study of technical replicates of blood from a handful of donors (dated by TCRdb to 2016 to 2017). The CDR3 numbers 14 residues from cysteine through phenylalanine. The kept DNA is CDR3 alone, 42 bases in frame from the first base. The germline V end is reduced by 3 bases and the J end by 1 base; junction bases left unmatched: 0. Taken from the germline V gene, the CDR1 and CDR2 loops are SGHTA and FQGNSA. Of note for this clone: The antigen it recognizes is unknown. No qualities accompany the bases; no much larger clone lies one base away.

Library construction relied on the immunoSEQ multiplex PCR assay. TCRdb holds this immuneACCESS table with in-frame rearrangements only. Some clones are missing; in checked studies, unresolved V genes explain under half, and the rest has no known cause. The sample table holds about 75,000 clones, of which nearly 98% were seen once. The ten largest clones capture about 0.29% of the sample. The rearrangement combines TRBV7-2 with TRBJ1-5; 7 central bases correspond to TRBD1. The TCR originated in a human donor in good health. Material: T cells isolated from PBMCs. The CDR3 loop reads CASSLDRSNQPQHF. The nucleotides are TGTGCCAGCAGCTTGGACAGGAGCAATCAGCCCCAGCATTTT.